The clone carrying this T cell receptor (beta chain) occurred a few times. Germline CDR1 and CDR2: MDHEN and SYDVKM. V was cut by 2 bases and J by 2 bases, with 7 bases left in between. This CDR3 has 15 amino acids. This entry comes from a study of CD8+CD57+ T cells in acquired aplastic anemia. On the study more broadly: An average of roughly 10 million reads for CD4+ cells was obtained from healthy donors.

Investigators profiled TCR beta VDJ and CDR3 from genomic DNA template. TCRdb reanalysed the reads using MiXCR and keeps one entry per CDR3 protein. The sample contains some 190,000 distinct CDR3 sequences, approximately 45% of which appear only once. Sequencing used sorted CD4+, CD8+, or CD8+CD57+ T cells (not recorded which) from PBMCs. The origin of this receptor is a human donor in good health. The chain employs TRBV28 and TRBJ2-6; D remains ambiguous. The CDR3 region is CASSLVTPGANVLTF. Here the CDR3 DNA reads TGTGCCAGCAGTTTAGTCACACCTGGGGCCAACGTCCTGACTTTC.